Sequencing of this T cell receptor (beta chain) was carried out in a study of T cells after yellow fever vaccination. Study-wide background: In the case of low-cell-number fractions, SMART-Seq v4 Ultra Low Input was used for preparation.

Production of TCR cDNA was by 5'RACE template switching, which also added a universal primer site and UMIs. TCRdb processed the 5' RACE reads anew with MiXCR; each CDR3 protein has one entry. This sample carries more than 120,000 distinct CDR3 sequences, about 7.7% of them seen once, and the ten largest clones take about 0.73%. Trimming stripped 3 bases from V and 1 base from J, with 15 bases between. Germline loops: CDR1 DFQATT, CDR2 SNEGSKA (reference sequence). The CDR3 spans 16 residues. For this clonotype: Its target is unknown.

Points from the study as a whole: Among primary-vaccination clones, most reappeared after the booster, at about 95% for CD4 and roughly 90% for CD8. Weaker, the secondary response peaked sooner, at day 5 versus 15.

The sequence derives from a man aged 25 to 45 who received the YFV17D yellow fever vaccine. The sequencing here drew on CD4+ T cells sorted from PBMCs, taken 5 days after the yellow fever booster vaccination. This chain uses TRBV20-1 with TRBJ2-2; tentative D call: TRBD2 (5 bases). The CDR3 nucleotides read TGCAGTGCTAGCGTTAAAAGCGGCGGGAACACCGGGGAGCTGTTTTTT. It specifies CSASVKSGGNTGELFF.